A single sample gave rise to the 23 T cell receptor beta chains below, sequenced in a study of cytomegalovirus exposure and HLA in healthy donors. In the PCR, 60 Vbeta and 13 Jbeta primers were used. The data were produced by immunoSEQ multiplex PCR, yet TCRdb's version contains in-frame clones alone and is incomplete. The table records about 160,000 clones, 80% of them present only once. Specimen: PBMCs. All receptors come from a man aged 30 to 39 in good health and CMV-seronegative.

V gene TRBV5-1 combines with J gene TRBJ2-7, with 9 bases identical to TRBD2. Unmatched junction bases numbered 5, after V lost 2 bases and J lost 5 bases. The germline V gene has CDR1 SGHRS and CDR2 YFSETQ. This CDR3 is 14 amino acids long. CDR3 sequence: CASSLSGTSNEQYF. The CDR3 region has the DNA TGCGCCAGCAGCTTATCCGGGACTAGCAACGAGCAGTACTTC.

CDR3 sequence reads: CASSVGGHRNTEAFF. CDR3 DNA sequence: TGTGCCAGCAGCGTAGGGGGACACAGGAACACTGAAGCTTTCTTT. The rearrangement uses TRBV9 and TRBJ1-1, with D possibly TRBD1 on 6 matching bases. Germline V gene sequence: CDR1 SGDLS, CDR2 YYNGEE. The ends were cut back, 0 bases at V and 1 base at J, with 10 bases in the middle. The CDR3 covers 15 residues.

The V and J genes are TRBV5-6 and TRBJ2-7; TRBD2 is a possible D gene (5 bases). The CDR3 loop spans 14 amino acids. Germline V gene lookup returns CDR1 SGHDT and CDR2 YYEEEE. Trimming cost V 6 bases and J 4 bases, with 17 bases left between them. The CDR3 is CASTSSPGIYEQYF. The CDR3 bases are TGTGCCAGCACCTCGAGTCCGGGGATATACGAGCAGTACTTC.

The V gene is TRBV19, the J gene TRBJ1-6; no clear D gene. The length of the CDR3 is 12 residues. The germline V and J ends were trimmed by 1 base and 12 bases, with 7 bases remaining between them. Germline lookup yields CDR1 LNHDA and CDR2 SQIVND (reference sequence). The CDR3 DNA reads as TGTGCCAGTAGTATAGGCGAGGAACCCCTCCACTTT. It encodes CASSIGEEPLHF.

The V gene is TRBV15, the J gene TRBJ1-2, with TRBD1 identical over 7 bases. Germline V gene lookup returns CDR1 LNHNV and CDR2 YYDKDF (reference sequence). The CDR3 totals 14 residues. With V trimmed by 0 bases and J by 2 bases, 0 bases remained unmatched. The CDR3 region is CATSRETGNYGYTF. The CDR3, as DNA: TGTGCCACCAGCAGAGAGACAGGGAACTATGGCTACACCTTC.

This clone was detected once. This sequence joins TRBV5-4 and TRBJ1-1, with TRBD1 identical over 12 bases. This CDR3 region has 14 residues. V lost 4 bases, J lost 8 bases, and 6 bases stayed unmatched. Germline V gene data show CDR1 as SGHNT and CDR2 as YYREEE (reference sequence). Here the CDR3 DNA reads TGTGCCAGCAGCCGGGACAGGGGGCTTGTCGAAGCTTTCTTT. Its protein product is CASSRDRGLVEAFF.

This clone has only one observation. The chain is built from TRBV28 and TRBJ2-2; D is perhaps TRBD2 (6 bases). The CDR3 has 15 amino acids. V lost 6 bases, J lost 2 bases, and 13 bases lay in between. Germline V lookup: CDR1 MDHEN, CDR2 SYDVKM. In nucleotides, the CDR3 is TGTGCCAGCAGGCGCGGGACTTTAAACACCGGGGAGCTGTTTTTT. Its translation: CASRRGTLNTGELFF.

The sample holds one count of this clone. The chain joins TRBV29-1 to TRBJ1-2; D not resolved. The CDR3 extends over 12 amino acids. The germline V gene encodes CDR1 SQVTM and CDR2 ANQGSEA. The ends were cut back, 5 bases at V and 2 bases at J, with 9 bases in the middle. The CDR3: CSVLTVNYGYTF. The DNA for the CDR3 is TGCAGCGTTCTGACTGTGAACTATGGCTACACCTTC.

The rearrangement joins TRBV27 to TRBJ1-5; D might be TRBD1 (5 bases). Germline loops: CDR1 MNHEY, CDR2 SMNVEV (reference sequence). CDR3 size: 14 residues. Between the trimmed V and J ends, which lost 1 base and 4 bases, there was a span of 8 bases. The CDR3 spells CASSLFGGNQPQHF. The CDR3 DNA reads as TGTGCCAGCAGTTTATTCGGGGGGAATCAGCCCCAGCATTTT.

The J gene is TRBJ2-7, the V gene TRBV27, with D tentatively TRBD2 (6 bases). Germline CDR1 reads MNHEY; CDR2 reads SMNVEV (reference sequence). The V end lost 7 bases, the J end lost 0 bases, and 10 bases lay between the germline ends. The CDR3 is made up of 13 amino acids. This CDR3 reads CASNAGPSYEQYF. The CDR3 nucleotides are TGTGCCAGCAACGCGGGACCCTCCTACGAGCAGTACTTC.

This chain links TRBV11-2 with TRBJ2-1; TRBD1 is a possible D gene (5 bases). CDR1 is SGHAT, CDR2 FQNNGV, per germline. The CDR3 covers 13 residues. The V and J ends lost 5 bases and 4 bases respectively, with 9 bases between them. The CDR3 DNA is TGTGCCAGCAGCCTCGACAGTTACAATGAGCAGTTCTTC. Translating gives CASSLDSYNEQFF.

The chain uses TRBV15 and TRBJ1-5; 8 bases line up with TRBD1. The CDR3 has 16 residues. The germline gives CDR1 LNHNV, CDR2 YYDKDF (reference sequence). J gave up 1 base and V 1 base, and 3 bases lay outside the gene matches. CDR3 DNA sequence: TGTGCCACCAGCAGAGGTCAGGGGGCAAGCAATCAGCCCCAGCATTTT. It codes for CATSRGQGASNQPQHF.

This clone is a singleton in its sample. The V and J genes are TRBV30 and TRBJ1-5; 8 nucleotides align to TRBD1. In germline, CDR1 is GTSNPN, CDR2 SVGIG (reference sequence). CDR3 length equals 15 residues. The V segment lost 2 bases and the J segment 0 bases; nucleotides outside the gene matches: 3. The CDR3 nucleotides read TGTGCCTGGAGTTTGGGGACAGGTAGCAATCAGCCCCAGCATTTT. This codes for CAWSLGTGSNQPQHF.

Only one count was recorded for this clone. The V gene is TRBV7-8, the J gene TRBJ2-3, with D maybe TRBD1 (5 bases). From germline, CDR1 is SGHVS and CDR2 FQNEAQ. V lost 1 base and J 4 bases, leaving 9 bases between the germline ends. This CDR3 has 14 amino acids. The CDR3 here is CASSLGNRPDTQYF. As DNA, the CDR3 is TGTGCCAGCAGCTTAGGGAACAGGCCAGATACGCAGTATTTT.

V gene TRBV10-3 combines with J gene TRBJ1-5, with a tentative D call TRBD1 (6 bases). The CDR3 contains 14 residues. Germline CDR1 reads ENHRY; CDR2 reads SYGVKD. The V gene lost 0 bases and the J gene lost 9 bases, with 12 bases spanning the gap. CDR3 loop: CAISESDRTRPQHF. The CDR3 DNA is TGTGCCATCAGTGAGTCAGACAGGACCAGGCCCCAGCATTTT.

There are a few counts of this clone. V usage is TRBV5-1 and J usage is TRBJ1-1; perhaps TRBD1 as D (6 bases). Germline CDR1 is SGHRS and CDR2 is YFSETQ. This CDR3 comprises 15 residues. V shed 4 bases and J shed 2 bases, with 15 bases lying between them. CDR3 region: CASSPDRLGNTEAFF. CDR3 bases: TGCGCCAGCAGCCCCGACAGGCTGGGAAACACTGAAGCTTTCTTT.

The gene calls are TRBV7-9 and TRBJ2-3, with D unresolved. Germline V gene lookup returns CDR1 SEHNR and CDR2 FQNEAQ (reference sequence). The CDR3 sequence is 15 residues long. Trimming took 1 base from V and 3 from J, leaving 11 bases between them. The CDR3 nucleotides read TGTGCCAGCAGCTTAGATCCGGGTTCGACAGATACGCAGTATTTT. This translates into CASSLDPGSTDTQYF.

The chain recombines TRBV7-9 with TRBJ1-2; D unclear. The CDR3 covers 13 residues. CDR1 and CDR2 (germline): SEHNR, FQNEAQ (reference sequence). V lost 3 bases to trimming and J lost 1 base, with 6 bases between them. For the CDR3, the DNA is TGTGCCAGCAGCTTTTACAGTAACTATGGCTACACCTTC. As protein: CASSFYSNYGYTF.

The chain is built from TRBV10-3 and TRBJ1-4; TRBD1 is a possible D gene (6 bases). Per the germline V gene, CDR1 is ENHRY and CDR2 is SYGVKD. This CDR3 is built from 17 residues. V was shortened by 3 bases and J by 0 bases, with 14 bases between the two germline ends. CDR3 bases: TGTGCCATCAGTGAAAGGGACACGGCGACAACTAATGAAAAACTGTTTTTT. It specifies CAISERDTATTNEKLFF.

The chain joins TRBV10-2 to TRBJ1-2; 7 bases are a match to TRBD1. This CDR3 contains 15 residues. Germline V gene data show CDR1 as WSHSY and CDR2 as SAAADI. Trimming took 8 bases from V and 4 from J; bases not matched to a gene: 13. DNA for the CDR3: TGCGCCAGCCAGGGGGTTAAGGAGGGGGCCTATGGCTACACCTTC. This gives the protein CASQGVKEGAYGYTF.

The chain has TRBV27 and TRBJ2-5; 8 nucleotides align to TRBD2. Trimming removed 6 bases from V and 5 bases from J; junction bases left unmatched: 8. Germline lookup yields CDR1 MNHEY and CDR2 SMNVEV (reference sequence). CDR3 length: 14 amino acids. The CDR3 spells CASRPRGGSETQYF. The DNA of the CDR3 is TGTGCCAGCAGGCCCCGGGGGGGTTCGGAGACCCAGTACTTC.

The V and J genes are TRBV5-6 and TRBJ2-5; D call uncertain. The end of the DNA fits TRBJ2-7 better, so the J call may be wrong. Germline CDR1 SGHDT, CDR2 YYEEEE. The CDR3 contains 12 residues. The CDR3 bases are TGTGCCAGCAGCTTACGGTCCTACGAGCAGTACTTC. Amino acid sequence: CASSLRSYEQYF.

The chain is built from TRBV5-1 and TRBJ2-1; D might be TRBD1 (6 bases). There are 15 residues in the CDR3. CDR1 and CDR2 (germline): SGHRS, YFSETQ. Trimming shortened V by 1 base and J by 3 bases, and 11 bases separated the two germline ends. CDR3 nucleotides: TGCGCCAGCAGCTTGTCAGGGGCGGGCTACAATGAGCAGTTCTTC. It translates to CASSLSGAGYNEQFF.